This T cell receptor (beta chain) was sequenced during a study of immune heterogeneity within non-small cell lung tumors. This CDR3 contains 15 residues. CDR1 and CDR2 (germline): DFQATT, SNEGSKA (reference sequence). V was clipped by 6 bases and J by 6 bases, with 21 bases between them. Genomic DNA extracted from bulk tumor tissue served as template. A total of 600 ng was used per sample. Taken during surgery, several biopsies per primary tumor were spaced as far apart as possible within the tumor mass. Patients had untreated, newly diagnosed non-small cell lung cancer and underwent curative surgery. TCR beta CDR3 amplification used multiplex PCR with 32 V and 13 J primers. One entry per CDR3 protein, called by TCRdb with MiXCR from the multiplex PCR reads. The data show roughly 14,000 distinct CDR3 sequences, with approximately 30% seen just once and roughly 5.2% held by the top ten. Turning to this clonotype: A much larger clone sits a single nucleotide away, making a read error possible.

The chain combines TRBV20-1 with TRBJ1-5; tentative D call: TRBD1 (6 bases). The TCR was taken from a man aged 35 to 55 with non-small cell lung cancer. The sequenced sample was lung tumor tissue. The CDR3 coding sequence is TGCAGTGCGTTCACGGGGCCGAGGGGGGGTCAGCCCCAGCATTTT. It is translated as CSAFTGPRGGQPQHF.